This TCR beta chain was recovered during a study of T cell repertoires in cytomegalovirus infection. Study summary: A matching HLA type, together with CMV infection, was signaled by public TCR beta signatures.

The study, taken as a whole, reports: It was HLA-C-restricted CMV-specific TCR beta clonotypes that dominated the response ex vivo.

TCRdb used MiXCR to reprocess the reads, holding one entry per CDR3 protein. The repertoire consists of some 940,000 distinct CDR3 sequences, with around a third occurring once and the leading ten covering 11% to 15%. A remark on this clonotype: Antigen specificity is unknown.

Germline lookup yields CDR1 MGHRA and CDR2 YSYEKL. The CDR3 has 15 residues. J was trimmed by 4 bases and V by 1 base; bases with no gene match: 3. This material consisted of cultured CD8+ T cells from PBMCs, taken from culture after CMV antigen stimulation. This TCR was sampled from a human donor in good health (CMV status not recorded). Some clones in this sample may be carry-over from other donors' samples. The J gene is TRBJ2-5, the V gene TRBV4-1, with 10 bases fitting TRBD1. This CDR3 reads CASSQGTGGSETQYF. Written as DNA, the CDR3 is TGCGCCAGCAGCCAAGGGACAGGGGGATCAGAGACCCAGTACTTC.